This TCR beta chain was sequenced in a study of T cell repertoires in cytomegalovirus infection. CDR1 and CDR2 (germline): SGHVS, FQNEAQ. This CDR3 is 15 amino acids long. V lost 0 bases and J lost 10, with 17 bases in between. This clonotype was found many times. Its antigen is not known. TCRdb reprocessed the reads via MiXCR and lists one record per CDR3 protein. The data contain 300,000 to 450,000 distinct CDR3 sequences, 15% to 20% of them singletons. Points from the study as a whole: Carriers of CMV plus the relevant HLA were identified by cumulative public TCR beta family frequency. Within the response measured ex vivo, HLA-C-restricted CMV-specific TCR beta clonotypes were dominant.

The receptor was derived from a human donor in good health (CMV status not recorded). Some clones in this sample may be carry-over from other donors' samples. The sample was PBMCs. The chain has TRBV7-8 and TRBJ2-3; D possibly corresponds to TRBD2 (6 bases). CDR3 sequence (DNA): TGTGCCAGCAGCTTAGCACCGGGACTTCCCAGTTCGCAGTATTTT. Protein: CASSLAPGLPSSQYF.